A single sample is the source of the 5 T cell receptor beta chains below, sequenced in a study of T cell clonotyping in hematopoietic cell transplantation. Produced via immunoSEQ multiplex PCR; TCRdb's table is partial and in-frame only. The data hold more than 25,000 clones, with around 70% observed a single time. Specified time point: recipient sample about 28 days before transplant, after cytoreduction. Sample: peripheral blood mononuclear cells, taken before stem cell transplant. These receptors originate from a middle-aged man with myelodysplastic syndrome. Some clones in this sample may be carry-over from other donors' samples.

The chain links TRBV29-1 to TRBJ1-5; TRBD1 might be the D (5 bases). The CDR3 is made up of 13 amino acids. CDR1 and CDR2 (germline): SQVTM, ANQGSEA. V lost 6 bases and J 2 bases, leaving 11 bases between the germline ends. The DNA of the CDR3 is TGCAGCGTGGACCAGGGAGGCAATCAGCCCCAGCATTTT. This translates into CSVDQGGNQPQHF.

V is TRBV9 and J is TRBJ2-1; 11 bases agree with TRBD2. Germline assignment: CDR1 SGDLS and CDR2 YYNGEE. V shed 0 bases, J shed 4 bases, and the junction held 12 bases outside the gene matches. This CDR3 has 19 residues. CDR3 sequence reads: CASSVEGLGTSGLYNEQFF. CDR3 nucleotides: TGTGCCAGCAGCGTAGAGGGCCTTGGGACTAGCGGACTTTACAATGAGCAGTTCTTC.

The chain couples TRBV5-1 to TRBJ2-1; 8 nucleotides agree with TRBD2. V dropped 3 bases and J dropped 5; count of bases not matched to a gene: 10. The length of the CDR3 is 16 residues. Germline V gene sequence: CDR1 SGHRS, CDR2 YFSETQ. DNA of the CDR3: TGCGCCAGCAGCTCCCCTGAGCGGGAGCCAAACAATGAGCAGTTCTTC. This sequence encodes CASSSPEREPNNEQFF.

The rearrangement links TRBV5-1 to TRBJ2-1; D gene uncertain. CDR1 is SGHRS, CDR2 YFSETQ, per germline. Trimming cost V 5 bases and J 6 bases, with 12 bases left between them. The CDR3 runs 13 residues. The DNA of the CDR3 is TGCGCCAGCAGTTATTCAATAACCAATGAGCAGTTCTTC. Translated: CASSYSITNEQFF.

The CDR3 region has the DNA TGTGCCAGCAGTTCCAGGGGGCTGACCTACGAGCAGTACTTC. It yields the protein CASSSRGLTYEQYF. This chain connects TRBV28 to TRBJ2-7; 8 bases align to TRBD1. The CDR3 contains 14 residues. Trimming at V came to 4 bases and at J to 2 bases, leaving 4 bases not matched to a gene. Germline assignment: CDR1 MDHEN and CDR2 SYDVKM.